This T cell receptor (beta chain) is from a study of cytomegalovirus exposure and HLA in healthy donors. V shed 4 bases and J shed 7 bases, with 16 bases lying between them. Germline V CDR1 and CDR2: WSHSY, SAAADI. This CDR3 comprises 14 residues. Researchers ran the PCR with 60 Vbeta and 13 Jbeta primers. Profiled with immunoSEQ multiplex PCR; TCRdb holds only in-frame clones, not every one. The table includes 70,000 to 90,000 clones, roughly 80% detected once. The sequence derives from a man aged 35-49 years in good health and CMV-seronegative. The sequenced material came from PBMCs. The chain links TRBV10-2 to TRBJ1-2; the D is unclear. The CDR3 sequence is CASSGGVGVGGYTF. The CDR3 region has the DNA TGCGCCAGCAGTGGTGGAGTCGGGGTTGGTGGCTACACCTTC.